This TCR beta chain was profiled in a study of CD8 T cells in ankylosing spondylitis. Researchers built TCR beta libraries using quantitative 5'-RACE with molecular barcodes. A single record per CDR3 protein comes from TCRdb applying MiXCR to the 5' RACE reads. Seen here are about 230,000 distinct CDR3 sequences, around 8% observed once, and the top ten hold approximately 4.8%. Trimming stripped 10 bases from V and 5 bases from J, with 20 bases between. Germline values: CDR1 MNHEY, CDR2 SVGEGT. The CDR3 contains 14 residues. The specimen was blood, either unsorted or a sorted T cell fraction (not recorded which). This receptor was identified in a female donor with ankylosing spondylitis or in good health (not recorded which). The chain combines TRBV6-2 or TRBV6-3 with TRBJ1-1; D is ambiguous. This CDR3 reads CATTRSSLRTEAFF. The CDR3 DNA reads as TGTGCCACCACCCGGTCGAGCCTGAGGACTGAAGCTTTCTTT.